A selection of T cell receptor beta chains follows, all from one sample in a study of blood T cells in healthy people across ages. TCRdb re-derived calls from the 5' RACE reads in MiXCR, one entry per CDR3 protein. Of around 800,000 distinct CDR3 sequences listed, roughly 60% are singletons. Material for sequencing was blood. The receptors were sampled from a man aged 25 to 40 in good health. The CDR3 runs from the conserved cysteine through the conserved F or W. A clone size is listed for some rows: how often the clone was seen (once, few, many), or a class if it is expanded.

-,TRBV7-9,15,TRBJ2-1,CASSGPGQDYNEQFF
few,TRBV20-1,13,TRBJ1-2,CSAITEDRAGYTF
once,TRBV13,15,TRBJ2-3,CASTHRDSRTDTQYF
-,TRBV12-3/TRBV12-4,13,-,CASNRTATYEQYF
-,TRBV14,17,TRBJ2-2,CASSQVSGGPRAGELFF
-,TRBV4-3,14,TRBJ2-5,CASSQDREGDEQYF
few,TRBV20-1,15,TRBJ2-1,CSAREPGFSYNEQFF
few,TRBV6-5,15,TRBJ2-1,CATGAGTGGVGEQFF
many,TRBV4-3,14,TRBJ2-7,CASSPGLLEYEQYF
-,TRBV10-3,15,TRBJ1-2,CAILYSKGPTYGYTF
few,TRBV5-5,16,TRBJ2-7,CASTRASPYRSYEQYF
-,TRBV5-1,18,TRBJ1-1,CASSLPPGQGARNTEAFF
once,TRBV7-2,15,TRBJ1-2,CASSLVPGGDYDYTF
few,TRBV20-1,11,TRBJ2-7,CSAPLGGAQYF
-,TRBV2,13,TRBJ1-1,CASGIEMNTEAFF
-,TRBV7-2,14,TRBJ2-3,CASSLDRGADTQYF
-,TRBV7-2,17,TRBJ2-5,CASSQRTSGGALETQYF
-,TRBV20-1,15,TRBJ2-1,CSALSGESSYNEQFF
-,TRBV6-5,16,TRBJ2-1,CASKPVGSGEYNEQFF
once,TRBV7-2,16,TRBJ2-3,CASSSQTSGAGDTQYF
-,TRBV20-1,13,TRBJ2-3,CSAPDRRPDTQYF
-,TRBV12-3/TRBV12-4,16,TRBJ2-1,CASSLTPSGGRNEQFF
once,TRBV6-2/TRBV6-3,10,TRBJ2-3,CASGRYTQYF
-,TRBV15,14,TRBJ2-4,CATSRERVRYIQYF
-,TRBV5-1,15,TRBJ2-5,CASSLARGVQETQYF
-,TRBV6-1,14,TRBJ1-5,CASRTGQGPQPQHF
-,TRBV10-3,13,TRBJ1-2,CAISESWGDGYTF